The subject of this entry is one T cell receptor beta chain. Antigen unknown. Different DNA sequences within this sample yield the same CDR3. The data stem from a study of Ad26.COV2.S vaccination and SARS-CoV-2 variants. Profiling relied on immunoSEQ multiplex PCR, and the TCRdb table lists in-frame clones only, not all of them. In the table there are about 480,000 clones, roughly nine tenths of which are singletons. Broader study findings: Spike-specific responses of CD8+ and CD4+ T cells were reported to display substantial breadth after vaccination. Non-spike TCR breadth did not differ much between vaccine and placebo recipients.

With V trimmed by 4 bases and J by 5 bases, 4 bases remained unmatched. This CDR3 region has 14 residues. In germline, CDR1 is MDHEN, CDR2 SYDVKM. Treatment given: 15 to 20 received Ad26.COV2.S at low or high dose, single or two shots; 5 received placebo; per-sample allocation not given. Collection of the samples took place on day 63 after the first injection of vaccine or placebo. Sample: peripheral blood, taken in a trial of Ad26.COV2.S vaccine versus placebo. The chain has TRBV28 and TRBJ1-2; the match to TRBD1 covers 10 bases. This sequence originates from a person aged 18 to 59 who received the Ad26.COV2.S COVID-19 vaccine or a placebo. CDR3 DNA sequence: TGTGCCAGCAGTTCCCGGACAGGGGGATATGGCTACACCTTC. It translates to CASSSRTGGYGYTF.